These 9 T cell receptor beta chains originate from one sample sequenced in a study of cytomegalovirus exposure and HLA in healthy donors. It was with 60 Vbeta and 13 Jbeta primers that the PCR ran. Here immunoSEQ multiplex PCR was the method, and the copy in TCRdb shows in-frame clones only, minus some. The sample lists some 190,000 clones, 70% to 85% occurring once. The sequencing sample was made of PBMCs. Receptor source: a man aged 18 to 29 in good health and CMV-seronegative.

The chain has TRBV19 and TRBJ1-2; weak D call: TRBD1 (5 bases). From germline, CDR1 is LNHDA and CDR2 SQIVND (reference sequence). The V and J ends lost 8 bases and 8 bases respectively, with 18 bases between them. This CDR3 has 13 amino acids. The CDR3 bases are TGTGCCAGTCGGAGCAGGGATGATTGGGGCTACACCTTC. It is translated as CASRSRDDWGYTF. The full variable domain, completed using reference TRBV19 and TRBJ1-2, is DGGITQSPKYLFRKEGQNVTLSCEQNLNHDAMYWYRQDPGQGLRLIYYSQIVNDFQKGDIAEGYSVSREKKESFPLTVTSAQKNPTAFYLCASRSRDDWGYTFGSGTRLTVV.

The rearrangement links TRBV7-8 to TRBJ2-7; 9 positions agree with TRBD2. The V gene's germline CDR1 is SGHVS and CDR2 FQNEAQ. The V and J ends lost 2 bases and 3 bases, in that order; junction bases with no gene match: 5. The CDR3 extends over 15 amino acids. This CDR3 reads CASSLLAGVVYEQYF. In nucleotides, the CDR3 is TGTGCCAGCAGCTTATTAGCGGGGGTTGTCTACGAGCAGTACTTC. Filled out from reference TRBV7-8 and TRBJ2-7, the complete variable domain reads GAGVSQSPRYKVAKRGQDVALRCDPISGHVSLFWYQQALGQGPEFLTYFQNEAQLDKSGLPSDRFFAERPEGSVSTLKIQRTQQEDSAVYLCASSLLAGVVYEQYFGPGTRLTVT.

The chain joins TRBV7-9 to TRBJ2-7; D is unresolved. Germline V gene sequence: CDR1 SEHNR, CDR2 FQNEAQ (reference sequence). With 3 bases removed from V and 3 bases from J, the gap between germline ends came to 15 bases. This CDR3 is built from 15 residues. CDR3 protein: CASSLARAGIYEQYF. The CDR3, as DNA: TGTGCCAGCAGCTTGGCACGTGCAGGCATCTACGAGCAGTACTTC.

The V gene is TRBV19, the J gene TRBJ1-2; no definite D call. The CDR3 length is 12 residues. Germline V gene data show CDR1 as LNHDA and CDR2 as SQIVND (reference sequence). The V gene lost 8 bases and the J gene lost 1 base, with 8 bases spanning the gap. The CDR3 sequence is CASLTVNYGYTF. The CDR3 DNA is TGTGCCAGTTTAACTGTTAACTATGGCTACACCTTC.

The rearrangement links TRBV11-3 to TRBJ2-3; 11 bases agree with TRBD2. The CDR3 has 15 residues. Trimming at V came to 4 bases and at J to 0 bases, leaving 0 bases not matched to a gene. In germline, CDR1 is SGHNT, CDR2 YENEEA. CDR3 nucleotides: TGTGCCAGCAGCTCTAGCGGGGGGAGCACAGATACGCAGTATTTT. This encodes CASSSSGGSTDTQYF.

CDR3 in DNA: TGTGCCACCAGCAGAGAGGGGCAGGAAGAGACCCAGTACTTC. Translation gives CATSREGQEETQYF. The rearrangement links TRBV15 to TRBJ2-5; a possible D gene is TRBD1 (5 bases). V lost 0 bases to trimming and J lost 3 bases, with 8 bases between them. CDR1 and CDR2 from the germline V gene are LNHNV and YYDKDF (reference sequence). The CDR3 length is 14 residues.

The chain carries TRBV5-8 and TRBJ1-5; D is perhaps TRBD1 (6 bases). Germline CDR1 reads SGHTS; CDR2 reads YDEGEE. The CDR3 contains 14 residues. Trimming took off 3 bases at V and 4 bases at J, with 11 bases between the two ends. The CDR3 sequence: CASSSRGLNQPQHF. As DNA, the CDR3 is TGTGCCAGCAGCTCCAGGGGCCTTAATCAGCCCCAGCATTTT.

This chain uses TRBV2 with TRBJ1-4, with 9 bases fitting TRBD1. Germline CDR1 reads SNHLY; CDR2 reads FYNNEI. CDR3 length: 13 amino acids. V shed 6 bases and J 11 bases; nucleotides not matched to a gene: 7. This CDR3 reads CASRETTGGKLFF. CDR3 nucleotide sequence: TGTGCCAGCAGAGAAACGACAGGGGGGAAACTGTTTTTT.

This clone has a single count. The chain has TRBV29-1 and TRBJ2-7; 10 positions match TRBD1. This CDR3 has 18 residues. CDR1 is SQVTM and CDR2 is ANQGSEA in the germline V gene. V lost 6 bases, J lost 2 bases, and 19 bases stayed unmatched. This CDR3 is CSVETGTGEPPFPYEQYF. The CDR3 DNA reads TGCAGCGTCGAAACTGGGACAGGGGAGCCTCCTTTCCCCTACGAGCAGTACTTC.